This record looks at one T cell receptor (beta chain) sequence and its context. With V trimmed by 3 bases and J by 9 bases, 9 bases remained unmatched. The CDR3 sequence is 14 residues long. Germline values: CDR1 DFQATT, CDR2 SNEGSKA (reference sequence). The source of the sample is a study of blood T cell repertoires in COVID-19. Turning to the study itself: The United States, Italy and Spain supplied acute and convalescent COVID-19 samples. The cDNA or gDNA used as material had been derived from T cells, B-cell-depleted T cells, or PBMCs.

As processed by the authors: Reference gene primer amplification gave estimated nucleated cell counts. Produced via immunoSEQ multiplex PCR; TCRdb's table is partial and in-frame only. The DNA gave D and trimming, while V, J and clone size come from that table. The sample has 250,000 to 300,000 clones; more than 70% are singletons. The sequence came from a man older than 75 with acute or convalescent COVID-19. Sequencing was performed on peripheral blood. This rearrangement joins TRBV20-1 to TRBJ2-2, with TRBD2 identical over 8 bases. The CDR3 sequence: CSASPAGGRRELFF. CDR3 in DNA: TGCAGTGCTAGTCCGGCGGGGGGAAGAAGGGAGCTGTTTTTT.